The sequence of this TCR beta chain was determined in a study of T cell clonotyping in hematopoietic cell transplantation. Study summary: Recipients' pretransplant samples followed cytoreduction.

Trimming stripped 1 base from V and 0 bases from J, with 21 bases between. Germline CDR1 reads MGHRA; CDR2 reads YSYEKL. The CDR3 extends over 19 amino acids. Stated time point: recipient sample about 28 days before transplant, after cytoreduction. TCRdb's table, derived via immunoSEQ multiplex PCR, lists solely in-frame clones and lacks some. The sample has about 80,000 clones; roughly 95% are singletons. The input for sequencing was peripheral blood mononuclear cells, taken before stem cell transplant. The TCR originated in a woman aged 50 to 60 with acute myeloid leukemia. Some clones in this sample may be carry-over from other donors' samples. V gene TRBV4-1 combines with J gene TRBJ1-1; unclear D gene. The CDR3 DNA reads as TGCGCCAGCAGCCAAGGATTAGTTTTGGGTTTAGCCATGAACACTGAAGCTTTCTTT. Amino acid sequence: CASSQGLVLGLAMNTEAFF.